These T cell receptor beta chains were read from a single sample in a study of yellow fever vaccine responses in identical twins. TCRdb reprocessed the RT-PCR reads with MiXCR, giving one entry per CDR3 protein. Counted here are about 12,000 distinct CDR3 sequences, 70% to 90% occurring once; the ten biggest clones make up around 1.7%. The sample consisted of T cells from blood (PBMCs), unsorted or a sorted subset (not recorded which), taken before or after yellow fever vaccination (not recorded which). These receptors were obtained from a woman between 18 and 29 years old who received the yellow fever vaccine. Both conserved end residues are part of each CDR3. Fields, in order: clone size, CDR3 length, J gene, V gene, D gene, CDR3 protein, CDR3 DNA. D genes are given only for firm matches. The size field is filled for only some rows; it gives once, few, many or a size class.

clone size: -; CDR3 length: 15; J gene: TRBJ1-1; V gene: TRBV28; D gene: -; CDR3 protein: CASTDPKSMNTEAFF; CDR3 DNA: TGTGCCAGCACCGACCCGAAGAGTATGAACACTGAAGCTTTCTTT
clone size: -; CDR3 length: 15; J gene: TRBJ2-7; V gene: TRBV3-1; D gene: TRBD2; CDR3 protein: CASSPTSLPTYEQYF; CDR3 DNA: TGTGCCAGCAGCCCGACTAGCCTCCCGACCTACGAGCAGTACTTC
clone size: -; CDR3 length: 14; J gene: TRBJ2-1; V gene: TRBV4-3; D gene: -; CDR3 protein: CASSQGQEVNEQFF; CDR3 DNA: TGCGCCAGCAGCCAAGGACAGGAGGTGAATGAGCAGTTCTTC
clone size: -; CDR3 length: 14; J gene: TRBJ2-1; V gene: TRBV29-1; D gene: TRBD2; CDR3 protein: CSVVTSAFYNEQFF; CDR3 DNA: TGCAGCGTTGTAACTAGCGCGTTCTACAATGAGCAGTTCTTC
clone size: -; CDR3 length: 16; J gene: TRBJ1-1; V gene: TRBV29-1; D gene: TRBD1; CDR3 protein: CSVDTPRTGGLTEAFF; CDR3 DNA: TGCAGCGTTGACACCCCTAGGACAGGGGGATTAACTGAAGCTTTCTTT
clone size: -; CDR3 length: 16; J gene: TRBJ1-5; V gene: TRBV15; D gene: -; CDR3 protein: CATSREWGSVNQPQHF; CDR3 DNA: TGTGCCACCAGCAGAGAATGGGGGTCCGTAAATCAGCCCCAGCATTTT
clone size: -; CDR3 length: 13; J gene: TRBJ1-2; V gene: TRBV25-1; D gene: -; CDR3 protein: CASRALGDYGYTF; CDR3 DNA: TGTGCCAGCAGGGCATTGGGGGACTATGGCTACACCTTC
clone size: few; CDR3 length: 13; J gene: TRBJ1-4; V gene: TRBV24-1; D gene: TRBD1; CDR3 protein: CATSAGGNEKLFF; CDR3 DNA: TGTGCCACCAGTGCAGGGGGCAATGAAAAACTGTTTTTT
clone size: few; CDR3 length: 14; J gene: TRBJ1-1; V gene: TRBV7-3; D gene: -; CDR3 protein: CASSLKIMNTEAFF; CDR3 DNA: TGTGCCAGCAGCTTAAAGATAATGAACACTGAAGCTTTCTTT
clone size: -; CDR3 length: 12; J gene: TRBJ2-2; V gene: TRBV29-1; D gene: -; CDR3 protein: CSVGKSVGELFF; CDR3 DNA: TGCAGCGTGGGCAAGTCGGTCGGGGAGCTGTTTTTT
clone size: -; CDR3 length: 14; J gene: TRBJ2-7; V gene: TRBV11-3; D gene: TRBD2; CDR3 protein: CASSSLAGTYEQYF; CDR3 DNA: TGTGCCAGCAGCTCACTAGCGGGGACCTACGAGCAGTACTTC
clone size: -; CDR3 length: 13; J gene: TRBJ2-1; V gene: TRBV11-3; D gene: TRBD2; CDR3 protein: CASRAGVYNEQFF; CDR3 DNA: TGTGCCAGCAGGGCGGGGGTATACAATGAGCAGTTCTTC
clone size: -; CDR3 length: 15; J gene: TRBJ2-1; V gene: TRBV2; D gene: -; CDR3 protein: CASSAFLSELGEQFF; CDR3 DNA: TGTGCCAGCAGTGCCTTTTTGTCGGAATTGGGTGAGCAGTTCTTC
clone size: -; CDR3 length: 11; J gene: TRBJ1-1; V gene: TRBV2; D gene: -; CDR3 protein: CASRGLTEAFF; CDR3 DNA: TGTGCCAGCAGGGGTCTAACTGAAGCTTTCTTT
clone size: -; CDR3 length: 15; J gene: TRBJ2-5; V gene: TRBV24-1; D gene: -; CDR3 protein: CATSDWTGTQETQYF; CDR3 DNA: TGTGCCACCAGTGATTGGACGGGGACCCAAGAGACCCAGTACTTC